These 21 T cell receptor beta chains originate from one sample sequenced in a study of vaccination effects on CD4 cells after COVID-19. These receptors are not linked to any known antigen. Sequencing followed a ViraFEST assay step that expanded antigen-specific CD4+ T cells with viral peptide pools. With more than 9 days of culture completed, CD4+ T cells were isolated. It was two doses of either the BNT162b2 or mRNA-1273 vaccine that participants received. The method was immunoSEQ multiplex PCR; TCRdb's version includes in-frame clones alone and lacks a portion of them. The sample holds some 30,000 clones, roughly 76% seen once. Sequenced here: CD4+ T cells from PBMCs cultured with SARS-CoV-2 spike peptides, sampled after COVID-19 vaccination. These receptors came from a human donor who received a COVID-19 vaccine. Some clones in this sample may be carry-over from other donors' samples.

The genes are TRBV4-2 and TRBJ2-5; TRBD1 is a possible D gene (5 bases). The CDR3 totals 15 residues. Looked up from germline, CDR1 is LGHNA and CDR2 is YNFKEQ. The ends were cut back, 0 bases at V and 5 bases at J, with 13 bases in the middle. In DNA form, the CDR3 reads TGTGCCAGCAGCCAAGATGGGGCAGGGCGGGAGACCCAGTACTTC. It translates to CASSQDGAGRETQYF.

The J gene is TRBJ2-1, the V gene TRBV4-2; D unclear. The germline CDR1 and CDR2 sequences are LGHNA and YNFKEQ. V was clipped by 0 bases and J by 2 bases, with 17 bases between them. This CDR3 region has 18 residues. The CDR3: CASSQDLRLGLTYNEQFF. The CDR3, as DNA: TGTGCCAGCAGCCAAGATTTGCGGCTGGGATTGACCTACAATGAGCAGTTCTTC.

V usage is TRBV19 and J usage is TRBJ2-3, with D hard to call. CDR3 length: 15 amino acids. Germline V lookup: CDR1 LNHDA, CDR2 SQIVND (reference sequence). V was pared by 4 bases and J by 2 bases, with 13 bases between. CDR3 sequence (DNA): TGTGCCAGTAGTAATCGCCCGTATGTCACAGATACGCAGTATTTT. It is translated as CASSNRPYVTDTQYF. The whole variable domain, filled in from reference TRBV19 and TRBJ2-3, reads DGGITQSPKYLFRKEGQNVTLSCEQNLNHDAMYWYRQDPGQGLRLIYYSQIVNDFQKGDIAEGYSVSREKKESFPLTVTSAQKNPTAFYLCASSNRPYVTDTQYFGPGTRLTVL.

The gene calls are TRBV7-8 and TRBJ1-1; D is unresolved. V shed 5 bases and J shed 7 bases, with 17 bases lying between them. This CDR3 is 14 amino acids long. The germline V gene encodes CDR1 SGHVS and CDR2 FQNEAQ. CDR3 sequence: CASSRGSGRSEAFF. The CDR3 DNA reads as TGTGCCAGCAGCCGAGGGAGCGGACGGAGTGAAGCTTTCTTT.

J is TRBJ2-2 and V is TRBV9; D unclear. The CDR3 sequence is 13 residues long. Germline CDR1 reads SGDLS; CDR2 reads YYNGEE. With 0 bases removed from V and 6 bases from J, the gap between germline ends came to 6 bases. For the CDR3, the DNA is TGTGCCAGCAGCGTAGACCAGGCCGGGGAGCTGTTTTTT. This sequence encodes CASSVDQAGELFF. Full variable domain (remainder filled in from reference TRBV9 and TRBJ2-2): DSGVTQTPKHLITATGQRVTLRCSPRSGDLSVYWYQQSLDQGLQFLIQYYNGEERAKGNILERFSAQQFPDLHSELNLSSLELGDSALYFCASSVDQAGELFFGEGSRLTVL.

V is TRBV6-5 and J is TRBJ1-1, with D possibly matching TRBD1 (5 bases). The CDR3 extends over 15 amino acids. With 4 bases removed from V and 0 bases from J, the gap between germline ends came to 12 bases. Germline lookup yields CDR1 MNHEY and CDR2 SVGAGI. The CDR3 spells CASSFSTAMNTEAFF. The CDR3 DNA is TGTGCCAGCAGTTTTTCGACAGCCATGAACACTGAAGCTTTCTTT.

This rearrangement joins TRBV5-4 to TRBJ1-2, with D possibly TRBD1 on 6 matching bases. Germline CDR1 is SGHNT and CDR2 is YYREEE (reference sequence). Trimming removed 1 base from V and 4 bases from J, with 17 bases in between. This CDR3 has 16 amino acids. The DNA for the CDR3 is TGTGCCAGCAGCTTGTCCCGCCTTGGACAGTCCTATGGCTACACCTTC. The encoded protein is CASSLSRLGQSYGYTF.

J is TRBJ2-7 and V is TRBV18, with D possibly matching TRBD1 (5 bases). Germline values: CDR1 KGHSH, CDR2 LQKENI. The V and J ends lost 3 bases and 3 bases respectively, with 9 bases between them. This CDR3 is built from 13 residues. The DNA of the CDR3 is TGTGCCAGCTCACCGGGGCAGGACTACGAGCAGTACGTC. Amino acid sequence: CASSPGQDYEQYV.

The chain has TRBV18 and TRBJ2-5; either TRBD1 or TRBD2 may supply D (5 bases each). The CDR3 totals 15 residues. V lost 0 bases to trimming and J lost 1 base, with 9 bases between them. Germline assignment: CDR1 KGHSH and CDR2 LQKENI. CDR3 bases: TGTGCCAGCTCACCACCGGGACGGTCCCAAGAGACCCAGTACTTC. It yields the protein CASSPPGRSQETQYF.

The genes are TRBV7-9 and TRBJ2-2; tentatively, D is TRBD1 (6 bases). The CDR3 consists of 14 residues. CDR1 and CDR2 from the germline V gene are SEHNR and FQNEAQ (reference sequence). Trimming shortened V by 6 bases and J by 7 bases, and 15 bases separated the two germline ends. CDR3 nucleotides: TGTGCCAGCAGAAACACAGGGTGGAACGGGGAGCTGTTTTTT. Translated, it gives CASRNTGWNGELFF.

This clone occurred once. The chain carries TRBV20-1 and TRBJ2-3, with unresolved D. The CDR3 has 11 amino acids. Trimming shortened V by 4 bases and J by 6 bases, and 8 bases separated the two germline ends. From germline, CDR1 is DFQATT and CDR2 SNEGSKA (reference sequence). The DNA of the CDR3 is TGCAGTGCTATAGGACCGGATACGCAGTATTTT. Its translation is CSAIGPDTQYF.

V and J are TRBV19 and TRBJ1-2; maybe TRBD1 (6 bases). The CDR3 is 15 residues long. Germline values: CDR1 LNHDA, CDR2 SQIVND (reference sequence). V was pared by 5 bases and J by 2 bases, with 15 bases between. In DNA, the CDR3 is TGTGCCAGTAGTCTCCGTTGGGGGGGCAACTATGGCTACACCTTC. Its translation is CASSLRWGGNYGYTF.

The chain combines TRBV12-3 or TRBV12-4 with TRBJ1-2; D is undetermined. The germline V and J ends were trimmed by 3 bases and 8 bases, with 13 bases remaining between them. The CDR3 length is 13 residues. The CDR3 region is CASSFWLGAGYTF. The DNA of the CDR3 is TGTGCCAGCAGTTTTTGGTTAGGTGCCGGCTACACCTTC.

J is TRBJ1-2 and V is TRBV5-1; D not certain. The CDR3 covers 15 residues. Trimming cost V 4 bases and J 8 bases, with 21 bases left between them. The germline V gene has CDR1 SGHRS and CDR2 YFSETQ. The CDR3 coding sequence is TGCGCCAGCAGCCCCGACATGAATCTACCCACGGGCTACACCTTC. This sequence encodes CASSPDMNLPTGYTF.

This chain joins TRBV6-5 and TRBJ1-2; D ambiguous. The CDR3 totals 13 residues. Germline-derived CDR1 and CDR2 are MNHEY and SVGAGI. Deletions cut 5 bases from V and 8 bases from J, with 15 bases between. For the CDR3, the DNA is TGTGCCAGCAGTCCGCGACGGTTAGGAGGCTACACCTTC. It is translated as CASSPRRLGGYTF.

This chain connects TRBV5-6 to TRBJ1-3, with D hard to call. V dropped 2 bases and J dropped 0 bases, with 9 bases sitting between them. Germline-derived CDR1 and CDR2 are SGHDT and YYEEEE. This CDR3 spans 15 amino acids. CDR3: CASSFRQSSGNTIYF. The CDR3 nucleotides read TGTGCCAGCAGCTTTCGACAAAGCTCTGGAAACACCATATATTTT.

The DNA for the CDR3 is TGTGCCAGTCGGGACGAAACCTTCTCTGGAAACACCATATATTTT. It encodes CASRDETFSGNTIYF. This chain uses TRBV11-2 with TRBJ1-3; the D gene is possibly TRBD1 (5 bases). CDR3 size: 15 residues. In germline, CDR1 is SGHAT, CDR2 FQNNGV. Trimming took 9 bases from V and 0 from J, leaving 15 bases between them.

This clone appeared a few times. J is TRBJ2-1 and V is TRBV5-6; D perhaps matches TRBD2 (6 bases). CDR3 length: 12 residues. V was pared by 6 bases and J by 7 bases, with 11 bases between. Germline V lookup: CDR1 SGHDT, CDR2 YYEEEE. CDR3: CASNGGRNEQFF. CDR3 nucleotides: TGTGCCAGCAACGGGGGAAGAAATGAGCAGTTCTTC.

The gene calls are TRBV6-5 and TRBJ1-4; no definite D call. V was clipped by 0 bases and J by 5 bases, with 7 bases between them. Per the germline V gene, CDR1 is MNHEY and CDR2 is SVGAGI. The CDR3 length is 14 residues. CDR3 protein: CASSYSRENEKLFF. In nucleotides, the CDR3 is TGTGCCAGCAGTTACTCGCGGGAAAATGAAAAACTGTTTTTT.

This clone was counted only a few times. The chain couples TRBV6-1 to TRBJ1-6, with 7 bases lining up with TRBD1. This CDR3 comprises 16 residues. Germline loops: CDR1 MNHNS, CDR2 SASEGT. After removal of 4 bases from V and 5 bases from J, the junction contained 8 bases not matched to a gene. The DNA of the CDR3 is TGTGCCAGCAGTGGTTTCGGGACAGCCAATAATTCACCCCTCCACTTT. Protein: CASSGFGTANNSPLHF.

This CDR3 is CSSRGDSGDNEQFF. The CDR3 bases are TGCAGCTCTAGGGGGGACAGTGGCGACAATGAGCAGTTCTTC. This chain joins TRBV29-1 and TRBJ2-1; D possibly corresponds to TRBD1 (7 bases). CDR1 SQVTM and CDR2 ANQGSEA come from the germline V gene. V was clipped by 8 bases and J by 5 bases, with 19 bases between them. This CDR3 region has 14 residues.